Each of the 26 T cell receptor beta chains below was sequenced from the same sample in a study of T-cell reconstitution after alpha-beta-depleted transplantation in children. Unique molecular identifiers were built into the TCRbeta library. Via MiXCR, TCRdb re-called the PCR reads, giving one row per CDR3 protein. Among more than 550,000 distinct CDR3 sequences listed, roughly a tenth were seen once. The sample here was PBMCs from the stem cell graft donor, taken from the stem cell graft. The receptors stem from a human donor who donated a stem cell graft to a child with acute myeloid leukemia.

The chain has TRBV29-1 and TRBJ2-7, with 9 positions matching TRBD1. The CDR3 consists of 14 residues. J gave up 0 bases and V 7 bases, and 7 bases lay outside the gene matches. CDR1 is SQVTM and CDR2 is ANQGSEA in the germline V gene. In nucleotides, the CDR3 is TGCAGCGCCGCAACAGGGGGCAACTCCTACGAGCAGTACTTC. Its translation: CSAATGGNSYEQYF.

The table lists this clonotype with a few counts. CDR3 in amino acids: CASSPVGGIGTDTQYF. As DNA, the CDR3 is TGTGCCAGCTCACCCGTCGGAGGAATTGGTACAGATACGCAGTATTTT. This chain links TRBV18 with TRBJ2-3; weak D call: TRBD2 (5 bases). V gave up 3 bases and J gave up 3 bases, with 16 bases separating them. Per germline, CDR1 KGHSH and CDR2 LQKENI. The CDR3 runs to 16 residues.

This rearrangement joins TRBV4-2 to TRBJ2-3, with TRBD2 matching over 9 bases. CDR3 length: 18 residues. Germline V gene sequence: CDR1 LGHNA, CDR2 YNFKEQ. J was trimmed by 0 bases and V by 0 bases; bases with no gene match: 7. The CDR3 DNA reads TGTGCCAGCAGCCAAGATCCGGCTAGCGGGACTAGCACAGATACGCAGTATTTT. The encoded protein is CASSQDPASGTSTDTQYF.

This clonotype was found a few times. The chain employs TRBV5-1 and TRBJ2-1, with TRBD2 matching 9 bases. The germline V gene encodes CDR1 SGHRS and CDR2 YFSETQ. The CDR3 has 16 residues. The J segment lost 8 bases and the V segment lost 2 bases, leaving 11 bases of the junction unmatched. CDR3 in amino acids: CASSFGSSRTSDEQFF. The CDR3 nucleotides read TGCGCCAGCAGCTTCGGCAGTTCGAGGACTAGCGATGAGCAGTTCTTC.

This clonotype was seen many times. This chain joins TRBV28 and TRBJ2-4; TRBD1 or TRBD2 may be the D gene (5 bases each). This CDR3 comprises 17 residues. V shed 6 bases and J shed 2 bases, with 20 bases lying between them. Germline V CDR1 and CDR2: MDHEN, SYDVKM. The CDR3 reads CASRPRDAGASKNIQYF. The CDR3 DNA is TGTGCCAGCAGACCCCGGGACGCAGGTGCCTCCAAAAACATTCAGTACTTC. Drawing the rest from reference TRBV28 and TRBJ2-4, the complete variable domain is DVKVTQSSRYLVKRTGEKVFLECVQDMDHENMFWYRQDPGLGLRLIYFSYDVKMKEKGDIPEGYSVSREKKERFSLILESASTNQTSMYLCASRPRDAGASKNIQYFGAGTRLSVL.

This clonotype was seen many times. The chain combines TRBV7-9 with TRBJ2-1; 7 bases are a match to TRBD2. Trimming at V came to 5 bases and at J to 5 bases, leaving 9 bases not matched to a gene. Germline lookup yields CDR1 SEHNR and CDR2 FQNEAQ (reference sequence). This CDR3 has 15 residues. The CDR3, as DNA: TGTGCCAGCAGCCTAGTGGCGGGAGTCCACAATGAGCAGTTCTTC. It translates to CASSLVAGVHNEQFF.

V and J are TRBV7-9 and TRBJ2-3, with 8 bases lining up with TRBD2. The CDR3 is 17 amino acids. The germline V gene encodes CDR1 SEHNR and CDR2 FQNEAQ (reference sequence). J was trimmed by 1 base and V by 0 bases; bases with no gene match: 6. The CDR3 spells CASSLAGAGAGTDTQYF. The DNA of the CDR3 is TGTGCCAGCAGCTTAGCCGGAGCGGGAGCGGGCACAGATACGCAGTATTTT.

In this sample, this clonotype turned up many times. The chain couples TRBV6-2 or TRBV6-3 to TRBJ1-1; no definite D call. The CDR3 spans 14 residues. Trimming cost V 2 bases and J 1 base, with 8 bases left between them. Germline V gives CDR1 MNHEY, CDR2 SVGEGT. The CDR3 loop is CASSYGRPNTEAFF. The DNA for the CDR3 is TGTGCCAGCAGTTACGGACGGCCGAACACTGAAGCTTTCTTT.

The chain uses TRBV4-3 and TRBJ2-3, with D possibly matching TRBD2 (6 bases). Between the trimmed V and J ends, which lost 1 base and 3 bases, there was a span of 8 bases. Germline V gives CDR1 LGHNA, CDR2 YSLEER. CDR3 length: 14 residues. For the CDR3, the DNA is TGCGCCAGCAGCCAAGGGGGGGTGACAGATACGCAGTATTTT. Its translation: CASSQGGVTDTQYF.

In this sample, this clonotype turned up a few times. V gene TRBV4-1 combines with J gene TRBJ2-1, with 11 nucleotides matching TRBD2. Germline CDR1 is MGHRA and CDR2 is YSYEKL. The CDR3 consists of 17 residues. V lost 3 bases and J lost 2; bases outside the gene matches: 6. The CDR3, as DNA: TGCGCCAGCAGCCATTCCGGGGGACTAGCGGCCTACAATGAGCAGTTCTTC. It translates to CASSHSGGLAAYNEQFF.

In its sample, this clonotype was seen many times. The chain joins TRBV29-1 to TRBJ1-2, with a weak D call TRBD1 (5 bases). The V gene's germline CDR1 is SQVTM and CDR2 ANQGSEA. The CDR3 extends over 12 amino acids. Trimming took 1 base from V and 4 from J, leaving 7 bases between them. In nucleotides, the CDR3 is TGCAGCGTTGAAGGCGGGACCTATGGCTACACCTTC. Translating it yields CSVEGGTYGYTF.

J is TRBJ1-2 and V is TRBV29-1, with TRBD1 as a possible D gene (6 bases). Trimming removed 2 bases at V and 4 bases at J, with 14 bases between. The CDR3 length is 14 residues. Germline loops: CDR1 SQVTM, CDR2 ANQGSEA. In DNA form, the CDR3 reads TGCAGCGTTGAAAGGCAGGGGAGGATCTATGGCTACACCTTC. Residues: CSVERQGRIYGYTF.

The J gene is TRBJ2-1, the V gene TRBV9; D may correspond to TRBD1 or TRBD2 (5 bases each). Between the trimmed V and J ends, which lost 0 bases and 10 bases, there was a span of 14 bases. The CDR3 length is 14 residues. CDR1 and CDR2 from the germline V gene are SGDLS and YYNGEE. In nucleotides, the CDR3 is TGTGCCAGCAGCGTAGTACTGGGGGTCGGGGAGCAGTTCTTC. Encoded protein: CASSVVLGVGEQFF.

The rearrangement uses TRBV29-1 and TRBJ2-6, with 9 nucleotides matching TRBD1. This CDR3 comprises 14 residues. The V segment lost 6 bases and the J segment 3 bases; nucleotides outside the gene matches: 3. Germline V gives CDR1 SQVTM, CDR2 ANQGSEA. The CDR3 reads CSVRTGVGANVLTF. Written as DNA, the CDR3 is TGCAGCGTAAGGACAGGGGTTGGGGCCAACGTCCTGACTTTC.

CDR3 in amino acids: CASSTRIPDQDTQYF. In nucleotides, the CDR3 is TGCGCCAGCAGCACGAGGATCCCCGACCAAGATACGCAGTATTTT. V is TRBV5-1 and J is TRBJ2-3; D gene ambiguous. The CDR3 spans 15 residues. The germline CDR1 and CDR2 sequences are SGHRS and YFSETQ. V lost 4 bases to trimming and J lost 5 bases, with 17 bases between them.

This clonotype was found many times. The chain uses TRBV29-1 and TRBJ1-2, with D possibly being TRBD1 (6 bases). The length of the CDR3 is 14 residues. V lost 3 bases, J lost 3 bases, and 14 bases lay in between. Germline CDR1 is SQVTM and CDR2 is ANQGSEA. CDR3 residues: CSVESRGPDYGYTF. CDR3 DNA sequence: TGCAGCGTTGAGTCCCGGGGGCCGGACTATGGCTACACCTTC.

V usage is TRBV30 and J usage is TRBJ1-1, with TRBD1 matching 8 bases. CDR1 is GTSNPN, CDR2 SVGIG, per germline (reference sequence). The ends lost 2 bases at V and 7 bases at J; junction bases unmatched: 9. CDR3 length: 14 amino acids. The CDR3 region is CAWSTLTGEVEAFF. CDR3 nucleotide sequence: TGTGCCTGGAGTACCCTGACAGGGGAGGTTGAAGCTTTCTTT.

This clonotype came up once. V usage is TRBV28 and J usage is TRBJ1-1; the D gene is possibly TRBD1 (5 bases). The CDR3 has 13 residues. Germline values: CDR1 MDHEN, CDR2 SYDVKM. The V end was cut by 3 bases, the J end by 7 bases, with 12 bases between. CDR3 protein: CASSLRQGHEAFF. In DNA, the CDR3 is TGTGCCAGCAGTTTGAGGCAGGGCCATGAAGCTTTCTTT.

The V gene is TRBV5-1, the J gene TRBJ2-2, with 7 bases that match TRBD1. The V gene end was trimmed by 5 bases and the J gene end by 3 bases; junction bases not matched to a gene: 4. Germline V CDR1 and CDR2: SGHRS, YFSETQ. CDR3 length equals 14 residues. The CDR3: CASRKTGDTGELFF. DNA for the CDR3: TGCGCCAGCAGAAAAACAGGGGACACCGGGGAGCTGTTTTTT.

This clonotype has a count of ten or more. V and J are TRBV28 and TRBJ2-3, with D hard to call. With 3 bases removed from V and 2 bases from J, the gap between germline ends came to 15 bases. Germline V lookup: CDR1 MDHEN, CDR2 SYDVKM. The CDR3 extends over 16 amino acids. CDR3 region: CASSFGIKRDTDTQYF. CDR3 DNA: TGTGCCAGCAGTTTCGGAATAAAGAGAGACACAGATACGCAGTATTTT.

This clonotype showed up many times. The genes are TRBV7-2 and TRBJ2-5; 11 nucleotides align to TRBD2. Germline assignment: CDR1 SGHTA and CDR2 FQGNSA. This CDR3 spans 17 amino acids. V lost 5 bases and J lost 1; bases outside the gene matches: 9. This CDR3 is CASSAMGLAAVQETQYF. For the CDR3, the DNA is TGTGCCAGCAGCGCAATGGGACTAGCGGCAGTCCAAGAGACCCAGTACTTC.

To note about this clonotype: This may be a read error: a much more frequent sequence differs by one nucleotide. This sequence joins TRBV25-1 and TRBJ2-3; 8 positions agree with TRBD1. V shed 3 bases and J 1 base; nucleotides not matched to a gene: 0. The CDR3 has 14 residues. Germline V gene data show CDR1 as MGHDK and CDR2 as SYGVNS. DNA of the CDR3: TGTGCCAGCAGTGAGGGACAGGGCACAGATACGCAGTATTTT. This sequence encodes CASSEGQGTDTQYF. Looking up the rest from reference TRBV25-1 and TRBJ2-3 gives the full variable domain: EADIYQTPRYLVIGTGKKITLECSQTMGHDKMYWYQQDPGMELHLIHYSYGVNSTEKGDLSSESTVSRIRTEHFPLTLESARPSHTSQYLCASSEGQGTDTQYFGPGTRLTVL.

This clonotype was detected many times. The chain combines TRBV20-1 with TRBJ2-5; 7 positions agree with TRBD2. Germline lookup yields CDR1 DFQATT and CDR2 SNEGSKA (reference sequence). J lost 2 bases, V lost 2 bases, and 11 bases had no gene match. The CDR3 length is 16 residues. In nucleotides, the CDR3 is TGCAGTGCTAGACCGGTCGTCCCTAGCGGACAAGAGACCCAGTACTTC. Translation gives CSARPVVPSGQETQYF.

CDR3 loop: CASSYGRGSYEQYF. CDR3 DNA sequence: TGTGCCAGCAGTTACGGGCGGGGAAGCTACGAGCAGTACTTC. This chain uses TRBV6-2 or TRBV6-3 with TRBJ2-7, with a tentative D call TRBD2 (6 bases). V dropped 2 bases and J dropped 3 bases, with 11 bases sitting between them. CDR1 and CDR2 (germline): MNHEY, SVGEGT. This CDR3 has 14 amino acids.

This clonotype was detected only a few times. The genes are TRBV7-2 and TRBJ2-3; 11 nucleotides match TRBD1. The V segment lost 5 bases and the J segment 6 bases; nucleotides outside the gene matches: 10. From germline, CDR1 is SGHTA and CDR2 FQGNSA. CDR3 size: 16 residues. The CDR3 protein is CASSTGQGASKDTQYF. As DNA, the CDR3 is TGTGCCAGCAGCACCGGACAGGGGGCTAGTAAGGATACGCAGTATTTT.

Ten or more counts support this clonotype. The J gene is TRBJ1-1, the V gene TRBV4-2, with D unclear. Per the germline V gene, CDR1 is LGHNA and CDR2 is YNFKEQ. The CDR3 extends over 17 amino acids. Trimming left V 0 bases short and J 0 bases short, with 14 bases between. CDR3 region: CASSQDHRVSVNTEAFF. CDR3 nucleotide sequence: TGTGCCAGCAGCCAAGATCATCGGGTCAGCGTGAACACTGAAGCTTTCTTT.